Below are 14 T cell receptor beta chains sequenced from a single sample in a study of T cells in Graves' hyperthyroidism and ophthalmopathy (dated by TCRdb to between 2019 and 2020). Libraries were built with multiplex PCR. TCRdb shows the sequencer as Illumina HiSeq 2000. The TCR beta CDR3 regions were amplified from RNA transcripts. A first-round RT-PCR of the TCR CDR3 used the HTBI primer set with the Qiagen OneStep RT-PCR kit. Using fastp trimming at Q25 and MiXCR clonotype assembly, TCRdb reanalyzed the public sequencing data and kept in-frame beta chains. Every CDR3 protein is listed once, alongside the most common genes and DNA of its rows. A total of 500,000 or so distinct CDR3 sequences appear in this sample, about 16% of them only once. 25% to 30% of the sample is in the top ten clones. The sequencing sample was made of blood. Receptors originate from a woman in her twenties or thirties with Graves' ophthalmopathy.

A note on this clonotype: A read error may be the cause here, since a much bigger clone is one base away. The chain is built from TRBV20-1 and TRBJ2-1, with 10 bases that match TRBD2. The germline V gene encodes CDR1 DFQATT and CDR2 SNEGSKA (reference sequence). The CDR3 consists of 15 residues. In DNA, the CDR3 is TGCGGTGCTAGAATCCGACTAGCGGGCTTCAATGAGCAGTTCTTC. Encoded protein: CGARIRLAGFNEQFF.

This clonotype was counted at least ten times. The chain is built from TRBV20-1 and TRBJ2-1, with D perhaps TRBD2 (6 bases). This CDR3 contains 14 residues. V was shortened by 3 bases and J by 3 bases, with 12 bases between the two germline ends. Looked up from germline, CDR1 is DFQATT and CDR2 is SNEGSKA (reference sequence). CDR3: CSARRAEGYNEQFF. CDR3 coding DNA: TGCAGTGCTAGGAGAGCGGAGGGCTACAATGAGCAGTTCTTC.

The V gene is TRBV6-5, the J gene TRBJ2-1, with 14 positions matching TRBD2. This CDR3 contains 16 residues. Trimming cost V 2 bases and J 6 bases; bases outside gene matches: 3. The V gene's germline CDR1 is MNHEY and CDR2 SVGAGI. The CDR3 loop is CASSYPGTSGSNEQFF. CDR3 in DNA: TGTGCCAGCAGTTACCCCGGGACTAGCGGGAGCAATGAGCAGTTCTTC.

This clonotype was seen a few times. This chain connects TRBV12-3 or TRBV12-4 to TRBJ2-7; no clear D. The CDR3 extends over 15 amino acids. V dropped 4 bases and J dropped 0 bases, with 13 bases sitting between them. Written as DNA, the CDR3 is TGTGCCAGCAGTTCTGCCCCTAGAAGCTCCTACGAGCAGTACTTC. This codes for CASSSAPRSSYEQYF.

This clonotype was counted a few times. This chain links TRBV6-1 with TRBJ2-2; D is perhaps TRBD1 or TRBD2 (6 bases each). Germline V gene data show CDR1 as MNHNS and CDR2 as SASEGT. There are 13 residues in the CDR3. Trimming left V 7 bases short and J 7 bases short, with 13 bases between. The CDR3 bases are TGTGCCAGCAAGGGGGGAGATGGCGGGGAGCTGTTTTTT. This translates into CASKGGDGGELFF.

The table lists this clonotype with many counts. The rearrangement joins TRBV4-1 to TRBJ2-5; 7 bases fit TRBD1. Germline CDR1 reads MGHRA; CDR2 reads YSYEKL. V shed 3 bases and J 5 bases; nucleotides not matched to a gene: 9. The CDR3 has 15 amino acids. CDR3 loop: CASSQGGQAYETQYF. The CDR3 DNA is TGCGCCAGCAGCCAGGGTGGACAGGCTTACGAGACCCAGTACTTC.

This clonotype was observed many times. The chain combines TRBV28 with TRBJ2-7, with 7 bases fitting TRBD1. The germline V gene encodes CDR1 MDHEN and CDR2 SYDVKM. J lost 3 bases, V lost 7 bases, and 12 bases had no gene match. The CDR3 extends over 15 amino acids. The CDR3 DNA follows: TGTGCCAGCAAGGGGGCCGGGTGGGTGCGCTACGAGCAGTACTTC. Its translation: CASKGAGWVRYEQYF.

This clonotype was detected a few times. The chain uses TRBV28 and TRBJ2-7, with D perhaps given as TRBD1 or TRBD2 (5 bases each). V was pared by 7 bases and J by 3 bases, with 16 bases between. Germline V gene sequence: CDR1 MDHEN, CDR2 SYDVKM. This CDR3 has 14 residues. This CDR3 reads CASTSGADHYEQYF. The CDR3 DNA reads TGTGCCAGCACTTCCGGGGCGGACCACTACGAGCAGTACTTC.

Concerning this clonotype itself: This sequence may be a read error, since a much larger clone differs from it by one base. This chain links TRBV27 with TRBJ2-2, with D possibly being TRBD2 (6 bases). The CDR3 is 13 residues long. Looked up from germline, CDR1 is MNHEY and CDR2 is SMNVEV (reference sequence). The CDR3, as DNA: TGTGCCAGCAGTGATGACCCCACCGGGGGAGCTCTCTTT. It codes for CASSDDPTGGALF.

There are a few counts of this clonotype. V usage is TRBV10-3 and J usage is TRBJ2-5; D is undetermined. The V end was cut by 6 bases, the J end by 5 bases, with 7 bases between. Germline V gene sequence: CDR1 ENHRY, CDR2 SYGVKD. The CDR3 extends over 11 amino acids. CDR3 amino acids: CAISPGETQYF. CDR3 coding DNA: TGTGCCATCAGCCCCGGCGAGACCCAGTACTTC.

The rearrangement uses TRBV15 and TRBJ2-6, with TRBD1 matching 7 bases. CDR1 is LNHNV, CDR2 YYDKDF, per germline (reference sequence). Losses at the gene ends were 8 bases for V and 0 bases for J; bases not matched to a gene: 7. This CDR3 has 16 residues. The DNA for the CDR3 is TGTGCCACCCTAAACAGGGGCTACTCTGGGGCCAACGTCCTGACTTTC. Its translation is CATLNRGYSGANVLTF.

The genes are TRBV6-1 and TRBJ2-3, with D tentatively TRBD2 (7 bases). Per germline, CDR1 MNHNS and CDR2 SASEGT. Trimming left V 6 bases short and J 5 bases short, with 18 bases between. The CDR3 runs 15 residues. DNA for the CDR3: TGTGCCAGCAGAGGGGGGGCCCCCTGTAAAGATACGCAGTATTTT. It codes for CASRGGAPCKDTQYF.

This sequence joins TRBV30 and TRBJ2-1, with 7 bases fitting TRBD1. The CDR3 contains 14 residues. Per the germline V gene, CDR1 is GTSNPN and CDR2 is SVGIG (reference sequence). V gave up 2 bases and J gave up 3 bases; unmatched junction bases: 4. This CDR3 reads CAWSRDSSYNEQFF. In nucleotides, the CDR3 is TGTGCCTGGAGTAGGGACAGTAGCTACAATGAGCAGTTCTTC.

In its sample, this clonotype was seen many times. The chain employs TRBV7-2 and TRBJ2-1, with 9 bases fitting TRBD2. This CDR3 has 16 residues. Germline V CDR1 and CDR2: SGHTA, FQGNSA. V was clipped by 0 bases and J by 3 bases; unmatched bases: 3. DNA of the CDR3: TGTGCCAGCAGCTTAGCGCTTAGCGGGGGCTACAATGAGCAGTTCTTC. This codes for CASSLALSGGYNEQFF. Combining the CDR3 with reference TRBV7-2 and TRBJ2-1 gives the whole variable domain GAGVSQSPSNKVTEKGKDVELRCDPISGHTALYWYRQSLGQGLEFLIYFQGNSAPDKSGLPSDRFSAERTGGSVSTLTIQRTQQEDSAVYLCASSLALSGGYNEQFFGPGTRLTVL.